This T cell receptor (beta chain) was sequenced for a study of blood T cell repertoires in COVID-19. Produced via immunoSEQ multiplex PCR; TCRdb's table is partial and in-frame only. The sample has roughly 200,000 clones, 70% to 90% seen once. The ends were cut back, 1 base at V and 4 bases at J, with 16 bases in the middle. Germline CDR1 is SNHLY and CDR2 is FYNNEI. The CDR3 runs to 16 residues. The sample was peripheral blood. V and J are TRBV2 and TRBJ1-1, with TRBD1 as a possible D gene (6 bases). The source is a person between 65 and 79 years old with COVID-19, enrolled during active disease. CDR3 coding DNA: TGTGCCAGCAGTGAAGGGCCAGGGGTGAGGTCCACTGAAGCTTTCTTT. Its translation: CASSEGPGVRSTEAFF.